This T cell receptor (beta chain) was observed in a study of blood T cell repertoires in COVID-19. After removal of 0 bases from V and 2 bases from J, the junction contained 4 bases not matched to a gene. The CDR3 totals 16 residues. Germline assignment: CDR1 SGHRS and CDR2 YFSETQ. In regard to this clone: At the DNA level, this CDR3 is encoded by other sequences in the same sample as well.

Sequencing used immunoSEQ multiplex PCR; TCRdb keeps in-frame clones, though not all of them. In the table there are around 300,000 clones, about nine tenths of which are singletons. The sequenced material came from PBMCs or T cells enriched from blood (not recorded which). This clonotype originated in a woman between 40 and 50 years old who had recovered from COVID-19. The chain is built from TRBV5-1 and TRBJ1-1; TRBD1 matches 10 bases. In DNA form, the CDR3 reads TGCGCCAGCAGCTTGGCGGGACAGGGGCTAAACACTGAAGCTTTCTTT. Translation gives CASSLAGQGLNTEAFF.